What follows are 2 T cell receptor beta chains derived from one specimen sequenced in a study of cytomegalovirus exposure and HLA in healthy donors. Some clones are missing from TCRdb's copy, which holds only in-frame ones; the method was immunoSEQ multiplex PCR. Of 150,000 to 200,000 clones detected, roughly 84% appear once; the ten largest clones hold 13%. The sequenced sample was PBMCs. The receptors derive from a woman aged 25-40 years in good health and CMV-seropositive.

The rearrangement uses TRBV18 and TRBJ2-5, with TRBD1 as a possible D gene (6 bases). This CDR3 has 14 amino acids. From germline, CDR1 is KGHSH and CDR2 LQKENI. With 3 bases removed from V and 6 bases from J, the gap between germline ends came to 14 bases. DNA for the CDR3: TGTGCCAGCTCACCCTCAGGGGTAGAGAAGACCCAGTACTTC. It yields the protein CASSPSGVEKTQYF.

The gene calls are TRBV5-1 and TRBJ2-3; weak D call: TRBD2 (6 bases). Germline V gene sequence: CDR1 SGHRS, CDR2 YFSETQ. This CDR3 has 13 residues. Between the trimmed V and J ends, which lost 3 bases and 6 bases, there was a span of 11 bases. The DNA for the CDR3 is TGCGCCAGCAGCTCCCTAGCGTTGGATACGCAGTATTTT. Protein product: CASSSLALDTQYF.